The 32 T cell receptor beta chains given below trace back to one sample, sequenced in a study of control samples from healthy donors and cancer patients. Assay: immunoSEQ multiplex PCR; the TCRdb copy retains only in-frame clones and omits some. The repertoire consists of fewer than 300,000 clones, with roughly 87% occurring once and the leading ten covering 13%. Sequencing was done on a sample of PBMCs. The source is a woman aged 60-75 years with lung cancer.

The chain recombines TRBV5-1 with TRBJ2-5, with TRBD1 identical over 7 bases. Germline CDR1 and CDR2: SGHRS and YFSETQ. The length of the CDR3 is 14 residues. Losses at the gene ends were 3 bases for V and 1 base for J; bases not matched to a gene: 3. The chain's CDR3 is CASSSDRVQETQYF. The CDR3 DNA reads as TGCGCCAGCAGCTCAGACAGGGTCCAAGAGACCCAGTACTTC.

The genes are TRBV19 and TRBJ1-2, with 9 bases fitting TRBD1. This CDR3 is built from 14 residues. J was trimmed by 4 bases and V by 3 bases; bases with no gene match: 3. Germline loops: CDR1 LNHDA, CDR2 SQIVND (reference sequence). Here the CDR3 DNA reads TGTGCCAGTAGTATCTCGACAGGGGGCTATGGCTACACCTTC. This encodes CASSISTGGYGYTF.

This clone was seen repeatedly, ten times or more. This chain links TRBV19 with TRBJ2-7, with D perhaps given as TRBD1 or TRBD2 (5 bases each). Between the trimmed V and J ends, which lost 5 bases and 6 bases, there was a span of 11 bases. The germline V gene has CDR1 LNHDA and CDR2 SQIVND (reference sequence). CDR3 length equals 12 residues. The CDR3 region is CASSAFGTEQYF. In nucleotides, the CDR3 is TGTGCCAGTAGTGCGTTCGGGACCGAGCAGTACTTC.

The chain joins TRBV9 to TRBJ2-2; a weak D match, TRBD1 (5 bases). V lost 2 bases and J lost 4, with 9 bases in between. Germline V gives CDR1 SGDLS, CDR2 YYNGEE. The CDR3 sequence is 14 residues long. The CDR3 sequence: CASSVQGGTGELFF. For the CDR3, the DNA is TGTGCCAGCAGCGTGCAGGGTGGCACCGGGGAGCTGTTTTTT.

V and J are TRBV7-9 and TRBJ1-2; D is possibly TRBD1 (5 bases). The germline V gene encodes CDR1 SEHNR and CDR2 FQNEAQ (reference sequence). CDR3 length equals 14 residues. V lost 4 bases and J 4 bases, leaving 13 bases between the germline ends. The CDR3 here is CASSSDGTGYGYTF. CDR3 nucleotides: TGTGCCAGCAGCTCGGACGGCACAGGCTATGGCTACACCTTC.

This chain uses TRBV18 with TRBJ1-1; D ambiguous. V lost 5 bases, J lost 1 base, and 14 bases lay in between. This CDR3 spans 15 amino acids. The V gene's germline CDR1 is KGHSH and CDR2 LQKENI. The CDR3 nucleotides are TGTGCCAGCTCAGACACCCCTCCCAGGAACACTGAAGCTTTCTTT. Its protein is CASSDTPPRNTEAFF.

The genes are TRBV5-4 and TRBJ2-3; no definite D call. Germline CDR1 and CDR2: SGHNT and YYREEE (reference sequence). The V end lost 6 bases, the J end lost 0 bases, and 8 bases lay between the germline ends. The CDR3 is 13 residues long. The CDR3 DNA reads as TGTGCCAGCACTCGAACCAGCACAGATACGCAGTATTTT. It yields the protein CASTRTSTDTQYF. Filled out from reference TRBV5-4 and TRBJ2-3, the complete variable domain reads ETGVTQSPTHLIKTRGQQVTLRCSSQSGHNTVSWYQQALGQGPQFIFQYYREEENGRGNFPPRFSGLQFPNYSSELNVNALELDDSALYLCASTRTSTDTQYFGPGTRLTVL.

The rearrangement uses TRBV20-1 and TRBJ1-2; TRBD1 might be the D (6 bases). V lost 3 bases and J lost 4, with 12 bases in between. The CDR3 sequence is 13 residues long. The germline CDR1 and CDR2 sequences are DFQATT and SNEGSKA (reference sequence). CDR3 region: CSASPGGSYGYTF. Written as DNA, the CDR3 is TGCAGTGCTAGTCCCGGGGGCAGCTATGGCTACACCTTC.

The CDR3 nucleotides read TGTGCCAGCAGCCAAGATGAGAGTGGGACCTACAATGAGCAGTTCTTC. Amino acids: CASSQDESGTYNEQFF. The gene calls are TRBV3-1 (or the pseudogene TRBV3-2) and TRBJ2-1; D unclear. With 0 bases removed from V and 2 bases from J, the gap between germline ends came to 11 bases. Germline V gene lookup returns CDR1 LGHDT and CDR2 YNNKEL (reference sequence). This CDR3 has 16 amino acids.

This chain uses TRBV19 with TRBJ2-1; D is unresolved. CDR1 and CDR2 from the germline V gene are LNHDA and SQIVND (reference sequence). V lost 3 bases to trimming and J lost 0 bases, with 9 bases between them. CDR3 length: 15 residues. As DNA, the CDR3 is TGTGCCAGTAGTATCTCTATTAGCTCCTACAATGAGCAGTTCTTC. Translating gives CASSISISSYNEQFF.

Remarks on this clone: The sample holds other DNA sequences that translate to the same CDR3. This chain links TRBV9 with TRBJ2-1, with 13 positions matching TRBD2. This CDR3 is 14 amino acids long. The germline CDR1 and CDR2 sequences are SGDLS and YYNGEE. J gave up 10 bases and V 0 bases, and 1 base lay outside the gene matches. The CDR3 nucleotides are TGTGCCAGCAGCGTAGGGGGACTAGCGGGGGAGCAGTTCTTC. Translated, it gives CASSVGGLAGEQFF.

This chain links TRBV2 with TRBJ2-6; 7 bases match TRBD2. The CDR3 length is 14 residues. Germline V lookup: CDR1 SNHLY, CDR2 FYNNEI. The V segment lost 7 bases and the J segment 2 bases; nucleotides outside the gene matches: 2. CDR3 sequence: CASNREAGANVLTF. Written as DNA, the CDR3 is TGTGCCAGCAATCGGGAGGCTGGGGCCAACGTCCTGACTTTC.

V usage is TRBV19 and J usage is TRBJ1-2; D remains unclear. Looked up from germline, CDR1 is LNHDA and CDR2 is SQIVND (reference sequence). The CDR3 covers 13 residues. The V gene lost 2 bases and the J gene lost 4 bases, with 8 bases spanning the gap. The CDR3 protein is CASSIKTAYGYTF. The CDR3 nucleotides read TGTGCCAGTAGTATAAAAACAGCCTATGGCTACACCTTC.

CDR3 sequence reads: CASSLRGLGNQPQHF. The CDR3 nucleotides read TGTGCCAGCAGTTTACGAGGGTTGGGCAATCAGCCCCAGCATTTT. The chain recombines TRBV28 with TRBJ1-5; unclear D gene. This CDR3 has 15 amino acids. The V end was cut by 2 bases, the J end by 2 bases, with 10 bases between. Germline V gene sequence: CDR1 MDHEN, CDR2 SYDVKM.

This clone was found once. In nucleotides, the CDR3 is TGTGCCGGCCGGCAGGGGTCCACCTACGAGCAGTACTTC. This sequence encodes CAGRQGSTYEQYF. The chain uses TRBV6-5 and TRBJ2-7, with a tentative D call TRBD1 (6 bases). Deletions cut 11 bases from V and 2 bases from J, with 16 bases between. Looked up from germline, CDR1 is MNHEY and CDR2 is SVGAGI. This CDR3 contains 13 residues.

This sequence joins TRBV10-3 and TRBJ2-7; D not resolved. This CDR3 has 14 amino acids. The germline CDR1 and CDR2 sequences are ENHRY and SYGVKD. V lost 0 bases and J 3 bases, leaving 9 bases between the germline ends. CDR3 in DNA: TGTGCCATCAGTGAGTCGACGGGTTACTACGAGCAGTACTTC. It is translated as CAISESTGYYEQYF.

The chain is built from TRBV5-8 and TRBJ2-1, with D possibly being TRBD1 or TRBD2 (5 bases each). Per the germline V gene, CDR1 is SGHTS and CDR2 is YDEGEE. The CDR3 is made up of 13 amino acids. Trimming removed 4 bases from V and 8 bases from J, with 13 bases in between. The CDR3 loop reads CASSGGPLHEQFF. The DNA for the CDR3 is TGTGCCAGCAGCGGGGGACCCCTCCATGAGCAGTTCTTC.

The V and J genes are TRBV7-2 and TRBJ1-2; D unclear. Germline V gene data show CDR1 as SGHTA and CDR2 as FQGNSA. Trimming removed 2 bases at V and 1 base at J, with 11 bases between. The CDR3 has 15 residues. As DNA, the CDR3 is TGTGCCAGCAGCTTACTCGCGTTGGATAACTATGGCTACACCTTC. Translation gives CASSLLALDNYGYTF. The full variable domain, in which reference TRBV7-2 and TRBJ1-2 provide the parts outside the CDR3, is GAGVSQSPSNKVTEKGKDVELRCDPISGHTALYWYRQSLGQGLEFLIYFQGNSAPDKSGLPSDRFSAERTGGSVSTLTIQRTQQEDSAVYLCASSLLALDNYGYTFGSGTRLTVV.

The CDR3 DNA reads TGTGCCAGCAGTCCATCGGGACAGCGTTATGGCTACACCTTC. Its protein product is CASSPSGQRYGYTF. This chain connects TRBV9 to TRBJ1-2; the match to TRBD1 covers 7 bases. The V gene's germline CDR1 is SGDLS and CDR2 YYNGEE. The V and J ends lost 5 bases and 5 bases, in that order; junction bases with no gene match: 9. The CDR3 runs to 14 residues.

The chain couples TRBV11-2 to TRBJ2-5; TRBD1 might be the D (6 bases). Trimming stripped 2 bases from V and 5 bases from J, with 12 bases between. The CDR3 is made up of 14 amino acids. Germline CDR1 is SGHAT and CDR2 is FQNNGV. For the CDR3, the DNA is TGTGCCAGCAGCTTATCTGACAGGCGGGAGACCCAGTACTTC. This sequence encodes CASSLSDRRETQYF.

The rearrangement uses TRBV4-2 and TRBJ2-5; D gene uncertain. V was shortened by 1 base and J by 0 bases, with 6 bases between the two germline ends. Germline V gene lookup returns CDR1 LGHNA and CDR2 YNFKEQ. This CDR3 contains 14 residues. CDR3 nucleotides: TGTGCCAGCAGCCAAGCAGGTAACCAAGAGACCCAGTACTTC. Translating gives CASSQAGNQETQYF.

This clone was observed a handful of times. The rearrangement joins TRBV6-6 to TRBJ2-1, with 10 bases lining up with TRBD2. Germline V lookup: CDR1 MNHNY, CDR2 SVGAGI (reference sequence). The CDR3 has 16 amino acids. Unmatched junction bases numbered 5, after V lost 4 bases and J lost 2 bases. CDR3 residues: CASSSLAGDAYNEQFF. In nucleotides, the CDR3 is TGTGCCAGCAGTTCTCTAGCGGGAGACGCCTACAATGAGCAGTTCTTC.

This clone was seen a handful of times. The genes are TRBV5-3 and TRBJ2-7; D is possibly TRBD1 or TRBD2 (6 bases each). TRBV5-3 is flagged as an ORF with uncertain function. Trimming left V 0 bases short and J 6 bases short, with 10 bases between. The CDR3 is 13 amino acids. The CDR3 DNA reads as TGTGCCAGAAGCTTGGAACAGGGAGGCGAGCAGTACTTC. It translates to CARSLEQGGEQYF.

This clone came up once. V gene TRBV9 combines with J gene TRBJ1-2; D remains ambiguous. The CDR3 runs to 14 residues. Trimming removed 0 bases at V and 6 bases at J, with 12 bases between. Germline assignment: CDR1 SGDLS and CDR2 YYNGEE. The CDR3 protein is CASSVAERANGYTF. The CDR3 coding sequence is TGTGCCAGCAGCGTAGCTGAGAGGGCGAATGGCTACACCTTC.

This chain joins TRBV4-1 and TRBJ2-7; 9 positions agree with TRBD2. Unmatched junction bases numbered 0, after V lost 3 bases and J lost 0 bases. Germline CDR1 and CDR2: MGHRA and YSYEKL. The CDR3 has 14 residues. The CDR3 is CASSQGLASYEQYF. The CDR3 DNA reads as TGCGCCAGCAGCCAGGGACTAGCCTCCTACGAGCAGTACTTC.

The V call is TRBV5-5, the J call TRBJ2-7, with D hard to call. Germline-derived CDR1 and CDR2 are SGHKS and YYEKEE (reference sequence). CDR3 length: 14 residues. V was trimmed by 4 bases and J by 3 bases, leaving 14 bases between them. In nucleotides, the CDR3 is TGTGCCAGCAGCAAAGAGATTGCTATCTACGAGCAGTACTTC. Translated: CASSKEIAIYEQYF.

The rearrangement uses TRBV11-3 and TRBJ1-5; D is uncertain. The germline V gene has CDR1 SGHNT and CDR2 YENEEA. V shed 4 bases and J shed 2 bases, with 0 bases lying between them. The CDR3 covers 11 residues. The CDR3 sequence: CASSCNQPQHF. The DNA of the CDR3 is TGTGCCAGCAGCTGCAATCAGCCCCAGCATTTT.

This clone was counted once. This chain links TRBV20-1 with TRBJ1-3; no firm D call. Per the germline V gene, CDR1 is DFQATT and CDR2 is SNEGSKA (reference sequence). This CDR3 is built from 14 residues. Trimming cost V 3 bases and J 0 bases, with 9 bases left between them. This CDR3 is CSASVSYSGNTIYF. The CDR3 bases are TGCAGTGCTAGTGTGTCCTACTCTGGAAACACCATATATTTT.

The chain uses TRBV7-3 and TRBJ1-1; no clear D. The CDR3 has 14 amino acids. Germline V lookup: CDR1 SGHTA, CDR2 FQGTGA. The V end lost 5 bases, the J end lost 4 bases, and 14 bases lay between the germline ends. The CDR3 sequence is CASSRSTAGTEAFF. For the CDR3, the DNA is TGTGCCAGCAGCAGATCGACCGCCGGCACTGAAGCTTTCTTT.

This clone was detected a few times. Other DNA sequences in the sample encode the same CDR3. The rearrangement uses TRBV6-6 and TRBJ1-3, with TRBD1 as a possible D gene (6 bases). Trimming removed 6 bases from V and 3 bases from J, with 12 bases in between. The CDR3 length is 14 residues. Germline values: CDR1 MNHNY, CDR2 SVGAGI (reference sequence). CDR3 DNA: TGTGCCAGCAGAATTACAGGGAGTGGAAACACCATATATTTT. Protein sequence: CASRITGSGNTIYF.

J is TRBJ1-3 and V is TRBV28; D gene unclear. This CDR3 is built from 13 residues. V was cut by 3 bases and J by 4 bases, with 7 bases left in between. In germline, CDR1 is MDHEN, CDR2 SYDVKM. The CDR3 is CASSFSLGNTIYF. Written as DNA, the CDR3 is TGTGCCAGCAGTTTTAGTCTAGGAAACACCATATATTTT.

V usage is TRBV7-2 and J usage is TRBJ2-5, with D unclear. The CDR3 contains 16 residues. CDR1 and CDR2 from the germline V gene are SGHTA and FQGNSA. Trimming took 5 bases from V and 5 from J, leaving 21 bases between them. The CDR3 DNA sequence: TGTGCCAGCAGCCCCCGATATCTAGGAAGTCAGGAGACCCAGTACTTC. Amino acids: CASSPRYLGSQETQYF.